The present TCR beta chain was sequenced within a study of T cell changes during pregnancy in multiple sclerosis. The V segment lost 4 bases and the J segment 3 bases; nucleotides outside the gene matches: 4. CDR3 length: 14 amino acids. Germline loops: CDR1 MDHEN, CDR2 SYDVKM. Measured with immunoSEQ multiplex PCR; TCRdb has only the in-frame clones, and not every one. The repertoire holds fewer than 80,000 clones, 94% seen once, with roughly 0.14% in the top ten. The specimen comprised CD4+ T cells from peripheral blood mononuclear cells, sampled after pregnancy. The clonotype was recovered from a female donor with multiple sclerosis, enrolled in a pregnancy study. The chain recombines TRBV28 with TRBJ1-1; 8 bases agree with TRBD1. Here the CDR3 reads CASSWYRGDTEAFF. CDR3 nucleotides: TGTGCCAGCAGTTGGTACAGGGGGGACACTGAAGCTTTCTTT. Supplemented by reference TRBV28 and TRBJ1-1, the full variable domain reads DVKVTQSSRYLVKRTGEKVFLECVQDMDHENMFWYRQDPGLGLRLIYFSYDVKMKEKGDIPEGYSVSREKKERFSLILESASTNQTSMYLCASSWYRGDTEAFFGQGTRLTVV.